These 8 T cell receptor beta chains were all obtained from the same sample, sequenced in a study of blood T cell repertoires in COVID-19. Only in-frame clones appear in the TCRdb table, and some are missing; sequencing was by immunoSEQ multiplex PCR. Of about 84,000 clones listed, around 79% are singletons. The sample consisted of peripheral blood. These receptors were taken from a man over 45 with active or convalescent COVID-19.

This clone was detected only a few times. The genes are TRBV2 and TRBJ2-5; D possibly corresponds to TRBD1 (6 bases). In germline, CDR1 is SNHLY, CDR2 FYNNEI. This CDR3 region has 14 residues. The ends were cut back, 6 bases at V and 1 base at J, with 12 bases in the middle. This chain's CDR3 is CASRGQGLQETQYF. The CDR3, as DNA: TGTGCCAGCAGGGGCCAGGGGCTCCAAGAGACCCAGTACTTC. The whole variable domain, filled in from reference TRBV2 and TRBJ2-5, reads EPEVTQTPSHQVTQMGQEVILRCVPISNHLYFYWYRQILGQKVEFLVSFYNNEISEKSEIFDDQFSVERPDGSNFTLKIRSTKLEDSAMYFCASRGQGLQETQYFGPGTRLLVL.

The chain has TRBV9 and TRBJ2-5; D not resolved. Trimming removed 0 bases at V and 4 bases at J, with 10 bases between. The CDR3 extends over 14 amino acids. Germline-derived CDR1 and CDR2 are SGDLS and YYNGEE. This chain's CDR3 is CASSVAGTTETQYF. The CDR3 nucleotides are TGTGCCAGCAGCGTAGCTGGAACTACAGAGACCCAGTACTTC.

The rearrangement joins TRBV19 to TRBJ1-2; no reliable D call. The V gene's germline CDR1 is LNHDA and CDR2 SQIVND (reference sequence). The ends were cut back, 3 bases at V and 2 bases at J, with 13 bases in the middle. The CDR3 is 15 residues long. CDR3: CASSILGLTNYGYTF. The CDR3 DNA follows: TGTGCCAGTAGTATCCTCGGACTTACAAACTATGGCTACACCTTC.

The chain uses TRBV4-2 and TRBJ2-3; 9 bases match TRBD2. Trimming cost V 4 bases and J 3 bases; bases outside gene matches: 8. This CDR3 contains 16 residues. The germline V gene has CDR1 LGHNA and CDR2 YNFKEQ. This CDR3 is CASSLMGGGATDTQYF. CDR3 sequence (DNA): TGTGCCAGCAGCCTCATGGGCGGGGGGGCGACAGATACGCAGTATTTT.

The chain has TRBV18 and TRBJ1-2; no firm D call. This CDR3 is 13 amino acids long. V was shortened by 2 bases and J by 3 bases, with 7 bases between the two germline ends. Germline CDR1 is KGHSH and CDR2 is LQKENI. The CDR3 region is CASSPGQDYGYTF. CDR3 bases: TGTGCCAGCTCACCAGGTCAGGACTATGGCTACACCTTC.

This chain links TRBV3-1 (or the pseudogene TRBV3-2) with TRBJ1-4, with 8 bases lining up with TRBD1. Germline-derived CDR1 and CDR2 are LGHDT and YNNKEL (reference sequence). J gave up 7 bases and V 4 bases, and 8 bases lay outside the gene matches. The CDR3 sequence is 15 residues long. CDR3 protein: CASSPITGGSEKLFF. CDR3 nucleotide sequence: TGTGCCAGCAGCCCAATTACAGGGGGTTCTGAAAAACTGTTTTTT.

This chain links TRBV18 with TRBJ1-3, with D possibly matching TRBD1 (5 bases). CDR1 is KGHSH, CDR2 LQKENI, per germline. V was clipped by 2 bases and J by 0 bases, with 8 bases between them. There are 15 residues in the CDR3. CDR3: CASSPGARSGNTIYF. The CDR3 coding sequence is TGTGCCAGCTCACCAGGGGCTCGCTCTGGAAACACCATATATTTT.

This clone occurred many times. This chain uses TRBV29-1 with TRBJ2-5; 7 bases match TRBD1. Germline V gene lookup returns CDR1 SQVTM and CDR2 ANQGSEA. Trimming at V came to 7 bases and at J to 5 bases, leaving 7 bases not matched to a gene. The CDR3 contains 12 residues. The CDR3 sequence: CSGYRGGETQYF. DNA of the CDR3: TGCAGCGGATACAGGGGCGGGGAGACCCAGTACTTC. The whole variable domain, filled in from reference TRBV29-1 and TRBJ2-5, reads SAVISQKPSRDICQRGTSLTIQCQVDSQVTMMFWYRQQPGQSLTLIATANQGSEATYESGFVIDKFPISRPNLTFSTLTVSNMSPEDSSIYLCSGYRGGETQYFGPGTRLLVL.